This TCR beta chain stems from a study of T-cell memory formation after mild COVID-19. This clonotype was observed a handful of times. After 5'RACE with constant-segment primers, TCR alpha and TCR beta cDNA libraries carrying sample barcodes and UMIs were obtained. Each CDR3 protein gets one entry after TCRdb re-called the 5' RACE reads with MiXCR. The sample has under 250,000 distinct CDR3 sequences; approximately 9% are singletons. Germline assignment: CDR1 SGHTA and CDR2 FQGNSA. This CDR3 is built from 14 residues. Trimming took 5 bases from V and 3 from J, leaving 13 bases between them. The clonotype was recovered from a man aged 18 to 29 who had mild COVID-19 (a few samples of this study predate the infection). Cell type and time point are not known. Sequenced material: PBMCs or a T cell subset sorted from them (not recorded which). The chain employs TRBV7-2 and TRBJ2-5; D perhaps matches TRBD2 (6 bases). The CDR3 loop is CASSTSWGEETQYF. The DNA for the CDR3 is TGTGCCAGCAGCACCTCTTGGGGGGAAGAGACCCAGTACTTC.